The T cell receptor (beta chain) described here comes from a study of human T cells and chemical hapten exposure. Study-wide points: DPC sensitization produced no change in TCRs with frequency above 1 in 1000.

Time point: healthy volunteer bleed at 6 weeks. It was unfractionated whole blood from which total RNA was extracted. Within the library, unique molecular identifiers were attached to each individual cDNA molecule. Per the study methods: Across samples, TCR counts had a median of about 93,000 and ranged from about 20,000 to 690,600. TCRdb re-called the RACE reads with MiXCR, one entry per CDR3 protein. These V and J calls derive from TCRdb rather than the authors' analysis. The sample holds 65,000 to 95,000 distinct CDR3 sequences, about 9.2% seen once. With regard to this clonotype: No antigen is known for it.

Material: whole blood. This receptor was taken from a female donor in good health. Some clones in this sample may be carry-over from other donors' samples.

This chain's CDR3 is CASRGTSITIYF. DNA of the CDR3: TGTGCCAGCAGGGGGACATCCATCACCATATATTTT. The chain carries TRBV6-1 and TRBJ1-3; a weak D match, TRBD1 (6 bases). V gave up 6 bases and J gave up 9 bases, with 12 bases separating them. Per the germline V gene, CDR1 is MNHNS and CDR2 is SASEGT. The CDR3 totals 12 residues.